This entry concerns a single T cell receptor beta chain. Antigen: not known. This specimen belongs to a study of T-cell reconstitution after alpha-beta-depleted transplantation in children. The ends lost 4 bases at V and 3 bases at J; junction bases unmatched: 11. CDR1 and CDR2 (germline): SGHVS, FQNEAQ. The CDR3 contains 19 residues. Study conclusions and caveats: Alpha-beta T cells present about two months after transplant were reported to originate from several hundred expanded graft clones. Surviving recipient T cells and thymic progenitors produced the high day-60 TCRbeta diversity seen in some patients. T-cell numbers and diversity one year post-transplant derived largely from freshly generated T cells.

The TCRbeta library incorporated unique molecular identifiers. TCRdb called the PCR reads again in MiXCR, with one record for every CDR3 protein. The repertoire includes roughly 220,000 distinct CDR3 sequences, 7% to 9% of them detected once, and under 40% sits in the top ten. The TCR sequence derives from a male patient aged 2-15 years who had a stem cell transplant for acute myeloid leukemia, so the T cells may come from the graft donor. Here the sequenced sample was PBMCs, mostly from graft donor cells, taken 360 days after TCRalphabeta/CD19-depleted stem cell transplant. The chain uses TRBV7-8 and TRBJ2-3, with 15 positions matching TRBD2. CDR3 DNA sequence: TGTGCCAGCAGCTCGTTCGGGACTAGCGGGGGGTTAAGAACAGATACGCAGTATTTT. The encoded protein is CASSSFGTSGGLRTDTQYF.